This TCR beta chain was recorded in a study of shared clonotypes between healthy human individuals. Trimming took 7 bases from V and 2 from J, leaving 8 bases between them. Germline-derived CDR1 and CDR2 are SNHLY and FYNNEI. The CDR3 runs 13 residues. Genomic DNA from each subset was divided evenly over several immunoSEQ plates. Profiling relied on immunoSEQ multiplex PCR, and the TCRdb table lists in-frame clones only, not all of them. The table has some 470,000 clones, over 65% seen once. This clone has a count of ten or more. This TCR came from a middle-aged woman in good health. Some clones in this sample may be carry-over from other donors' samples. The specimen was PBMCs. This chain uses TRBV2 with TRBJ1-4; D unresolved. In nucleotides, the CDR3 is TGTGCCAGCAACCGGATTACTAATGAAAAACTGTTTTTT. It encodes CASNRITNEKLFF.